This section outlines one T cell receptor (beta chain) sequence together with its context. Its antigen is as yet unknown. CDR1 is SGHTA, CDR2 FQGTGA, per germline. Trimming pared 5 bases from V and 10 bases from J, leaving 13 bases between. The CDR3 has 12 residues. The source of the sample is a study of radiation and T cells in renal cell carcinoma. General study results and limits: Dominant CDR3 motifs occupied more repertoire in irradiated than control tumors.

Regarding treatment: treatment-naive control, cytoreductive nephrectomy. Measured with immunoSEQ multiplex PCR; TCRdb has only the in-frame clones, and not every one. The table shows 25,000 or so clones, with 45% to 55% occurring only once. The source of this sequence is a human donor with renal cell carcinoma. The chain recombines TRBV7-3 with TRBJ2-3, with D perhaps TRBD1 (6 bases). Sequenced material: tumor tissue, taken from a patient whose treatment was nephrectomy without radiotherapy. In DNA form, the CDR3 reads TGTGCCAGCAGCCCTGCTACAGGGTCGCAGTATTTT. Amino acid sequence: CASSPATGSQYF.